The sequence of this T cell receptor beta chain was determined in a study of tumor and adjacent non-tumor tissue in lung cancer. Looking at the study overall: Each sample yielded a few million productive TCRbeta reads on average.

As to this clonotype: Its target is unknown.

The library came from three nested PCR rounds adapted from ARM-PCR protocols. TCRdb re-derived calls from the multiplex PCR reads in MiXCR, one entry per CDR3 protein. Among 80,000 to 100,000 distinct CDR3 sequences listed, around three quarters were seen once. Per germline, CDR1 SQVTM and CDR2 ANQGSEA. The CDR3 sequence is 14 residues long. General study results and limits: Tumor repertoires had a smaller top 100 clone share than normal lung. Higher tumor TCR diversity was associated with shorter survival. Tumor tissue had significantly higher TCR diversity than normal lung.

No cell sorting was done before RNA was extracted from the tissue. More than 3 cm separated this lung sample from the edge of the tumor. Sequencing input: distant non-tumor lung tissue. V gene TRBV29-1 combines with J gene TRBJ2-1, with a tentative D call TRBD2 (7 bases). The clonotype originates from a man aged 55 to 70 with small cell lung cancer. The CDR3 DNA follows: TGCAGGGCGAGATTCGGGGGGCCTATCAATGAGCAGTTCTTC. It yields the protein CRARFGGPINEQFF.